Below, one TCR beta chain is given with its context. Generated by immunoSEQ multiplex PCR, the TCRdb table keeps only in-frame clones and is missing some. Altogether approximately 670,000 clones are present, over 80% being singletons, with the ten largest covering roughly 0.25%. This specimen comes from a study of blood T cell repertoires in COVID-19. Study context: T cells, B-cell-depleted T cells, or PBMCs provided the cDNA or gDNA that served as material.

Per the germline V gene, CDR1 is MNHEY and CDR2 is SVGAGI. J gave up 1 base and V 5 bases, and 4 bases lay outside the gene matches. The CDR3 is 14 amino acids. The sequence came from a woman younger than 30 with acute or convalescent COVID-19. Material: peripheral blood. The genes are TRBV6-5 and TRBJ1-2; TRBD1 matches 7 bases. The CDR3 loop reads CASSRDSVNYGYTF. For the CDR3, the DNA is TGTGCCAGCAGTCGGGACAGTGTTAACTATGGCTACACCTTC.